This TCR beta chain derives from a study of blood T cell repertoires in COVID-19. Study-level background: The United States, Italy and Spain supplied acute and convalescent COVID-19 samples.

Source study methods: Using reference gene primer amplification, nucleated cell counts were estimated. The repertoire was sequenced with immunoSEQ multiplex PCR; TCRdb's copy has only in-frame clones and lacks some. For V, J and clone size, that table is used; D and trimming come from the DNA. In the table there are 60,000 to 75,000 clones, 83% of which are singletons. The V segment lost 8 bases and the J segment 1 base; nucleotides outside the gene matches: 7. Germline CDR1 reads SQVTM; CDR2 reads ANQGSEA. The CDR3 contains 13 residues. The sequence was collected from a human donor in a cohort sampled during active COVID-19. The chain joins TRBV29-1 to TRBJ1-1; 7 nucleotides align to TRBD1. Sequencing was done on a sample of peripheral blood. In nucleotides, the CDR3 is TGCAGCATAGGACAGGCTCGGAACACTGAAGCTTTCTTT. Residues: CSIGQARNTEAFF.